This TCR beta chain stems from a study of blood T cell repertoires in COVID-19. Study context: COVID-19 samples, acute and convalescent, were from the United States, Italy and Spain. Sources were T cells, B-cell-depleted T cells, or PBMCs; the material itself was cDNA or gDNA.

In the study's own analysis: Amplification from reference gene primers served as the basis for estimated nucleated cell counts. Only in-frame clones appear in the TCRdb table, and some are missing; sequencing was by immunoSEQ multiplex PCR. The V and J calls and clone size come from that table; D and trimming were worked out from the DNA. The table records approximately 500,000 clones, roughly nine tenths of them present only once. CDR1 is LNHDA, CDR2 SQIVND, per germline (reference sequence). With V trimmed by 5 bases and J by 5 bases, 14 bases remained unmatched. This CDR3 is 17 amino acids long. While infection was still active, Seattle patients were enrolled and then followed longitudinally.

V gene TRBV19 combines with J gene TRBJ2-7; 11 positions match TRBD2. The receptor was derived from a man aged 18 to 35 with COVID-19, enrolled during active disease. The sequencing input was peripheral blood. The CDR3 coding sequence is TGTGCCAGTAGTCCCCAATCCCTACTAGCGGGAGTTCACGAGCAGTACTTC. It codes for CASSPQSLLAGVHEQYF. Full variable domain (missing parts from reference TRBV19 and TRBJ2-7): DGGITQSPKYLFRKEGQNVTLSCEQNLNHDAMYWYRQDPGQGLRLIYYSQIVNDFQKGDIAEGYSVSREKKESFPLTVTSAQKNPTAFYLCASSPQSLLAGVHEQYFGPGTRLTVT.